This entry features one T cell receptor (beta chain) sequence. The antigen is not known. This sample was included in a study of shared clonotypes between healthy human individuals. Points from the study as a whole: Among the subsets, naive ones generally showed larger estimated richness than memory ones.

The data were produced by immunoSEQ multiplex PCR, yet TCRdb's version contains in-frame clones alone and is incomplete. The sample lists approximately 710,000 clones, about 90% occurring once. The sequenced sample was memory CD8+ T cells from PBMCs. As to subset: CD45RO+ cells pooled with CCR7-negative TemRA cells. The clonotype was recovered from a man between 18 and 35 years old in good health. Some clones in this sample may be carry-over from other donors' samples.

The CDR3 DNA reads as TGTGCCAGTACCGGGACAGGGTTTAGTAGCGAGCAGTACTTC. It codes for CASTGTGFSSEQYF. The chain joins TRBV6-5 to TRBJ2-7; TRBD1 matches 9 bases. Germline V gives CDR1 MNHEY, CDR2 SVGAGI. V shed 9 bases, J shed 6 bases, and the junction held 12 bases outside the gene matches. This CDR3 region has 14 residues.